This entry lists 8 T cell receptor beta chains sequenced from one sample in a study of T cell clones after liver transplantation. Only in-frame clones appear in the TCRdb table, and some are missing; sequencing was by immunoSEQ multiplex PCR. The sample has fewer than 50,000 clones; 86% are singletons. The sequencing here drew on CD4+ T cells from blood, taken 24 months after liver transplant. The receptors come from a human patient who received a liver transplant. A subset of T cells may come from the graft donor.

V and J are TRBV28 and TRBJ1-1; D ambiguous. The CDR3 totals 13 residues. V was pared by 4 bases and J by 5 bases, with 11 bases between. CDR1 is MDHEN, CDR2 SYDVKM, per germline. CDR3: CASSSARRTEAFF. The CDR3 DNA reads as TGTGCCAGCAGTTCAGCGAGGAGGACTGAAGCTTTCTTT. The full variable domain, rest sourced from reference TRBV28 and TRBJ1-1, is DVKVTQSSRYLVKRTGEKVFLECVQDMDHENMFWYRQDPGLGLRLIYFSYDVKMKEKGDIPEGYSVSREKKERFSLILESASTNQTSMYLCASSSARRTEAFFGQGTRLTVV.

This clone was recorded only once. The chain links TRBV25-1 to TRBJ2-7; D unclear. V shed 6 bases and J shed 5 bases, with 11 bases lying between them. Germline loops: CDR1 MGHDK, CDR2 SYGVNS. This CDR3 has 12 residues. CDR3 nucleotide sequence: TGTGCCAGCAGCCGAAACCGTGACGAGCAGTACTTC. Translation gives CASSRNRDEQYF.

The rearrangement joins TRBV5-4 to TRBJ2-5; the D is unclear. This CDR3 contains 13 residues. V was shortened by 0 bases and J by 3 bases, with 6 bases between the two germline ends. The germline gives CDR1 SGHNT, CDR2 YYREEE (reference sequence). In DNA form, the CDR3 reads TGTGCCAGCAGCTTGGACAGAAAAGAGACCCAGTACTTC. Amino acid sequence: CASSLDRKETQYF. The entire variable domain, with the rest obtained from reference TRBV5-4 and TRBJ2-5, is as follows: ETGVTQSPTHLIKTRGQQVTLRCSSQSGHNTVSWYQQALGQGPQFIFQYYREEENGRGNFPPRFSGLQFPNYSSELNVNALELDDSALYLCASSLDRKETQYFGPGTRLLVL.

The chain carries TRBV27 and TRBJ2-5, with 10 nucleotides matching TRBD2. The DNA end is more similar to TRBJ2-7, so the J call may be wrong. The length of the CDR3 is 18 residues. Per germline, CDR1 MNHEY and CDR2 SMNVEV (reference sequence). As DNA, the CDR3 is TGTGCCAGCTCCGGGTTAGCGGGGGGAGGTGAAAGTTCCTACGAGCAGTACTTC. Its translation is CASSGLAGGGESSYEQYF.

The V gene is TRBV7-2, the J gene TRBJ1-5, with 7 positions matching TRBD1. The germline gives CDR1 SGHTA, CDR2 FQGNSA. The trim removed 2 bases at V and 4 bases at J, leaving 2 bases unmatched. The CDR3 has 14 residues. The CDR3 nucleotides are TGTGCCAGCAGCTTACAGACAGGGAATCAGCCCCAGCATTTT. This sequence encodes CASSLQTGNQPQHF.

The chain links TRBV18 to TRBJ1-5; D not resolved. Deletions cut 3 bases from V and 6 bases from J, with 9 bases between. Germline CDR1 KGHSH, CDR2 LQKENI. This CDR3 spans 13 amino acids. In nucleotides, the CDR3 is TGTGCCAGCTCACCTGGGGTAAGTCAGCCCCAGCATTTT. Translating gives CASSPGVSQPQHF. The entire variable domain, with the rest obtained from reference TRBV18 and TRBJ1-5, is as follows: NAGVMQNPRHLVRRRGQEARLRCSPMKGHSHVYWYRQLPEEGLKFMVYLQKENIIDESGMPKERFSAEFPKEGPSILRIQQVVRGDSAAYFCASSPGVSQPQHFGDGTRLSIL.

This clone was seen a few times. The same CDR3 is also encoded by other DNA sequences in this sample. V gene TRBV6-1 combines with J gene TRBJ1-5; D is ambiguous. The CDR3 length is 11 residues. V lost 2 bases and J lost 4, with 0 bases in between. CDR1 is MNHNS and CDR2 is SASEGT in the germline V gene. This CDR3 is CASSENQPQHF. CDR3 in DNA: TGTGCCAGCAGTGAAAATCAGCCCCAGCATTTT.

V usage is TRBV21-1 and J usage is TRBJ1-1. TRBV21-1 is recorded as a pseudogene. This CDR3 is built from 19 residues. The CDR3 loop is CASSTKAFRGGRGATEAFF. The CDR3 DNA reads as TGTGCCAGCAGCACAAAAGCTTTCCGGGGGGGACGAGGGGCCACTGAAGCTTTCTTT.